The next 24 T cell receptor beta chains were all read from a single sample in a study of blood T cell repertoires in COVID-19. Repertoires were generated with immunoSEQ multiplex PCR, while TCRdb's copy carries only in-frame clones and drops some. The sample has roughly 200,000 clones; 88% are singletons. The sequencing input was peripheral blood. Source of these receptors: a woman aged 40 to 50 who had recovered from COVID-19.

The chain links TRBV19 to TRBJ1-2; D gene ambiguous. This CDR3 contains 15 residues. V dropped 8 bases and J dropped 3 bases, with 19 bases sitting between them. Germline values: CDR1 LNHDA, CDR2 SQIVND (reference sequence). Written as DNA, the CDR3 is TGTGCCAGTTCGTTGGCGAGGTCGAGTGACTATGGCTACACCTTC. Translated, it gives CASSLARSSDYGYTF.

The chain uses TRBV6-2 or TRBV6-3 and TRBJ1-5, with 11 bases identical to TRBD1. Germline CDR1 and CDR2: MNHEY and SVGEGT. CDR3 length: 16 residues. With 4 bases clipped from V and 6 bases from J, the junction kept 8 bases outside the gene matches. This CDR3 is CASSSGTGGLFQPQHF. DNA for the CDR3: TGTGCCAGCAGTTCCGGGACAGGGGGTTTGTTTCAGCCCCAGCATTTT.

The sample holds one count of this clone. This rearrangement joins TRBV6-5 to TRBJ1-2; D is possibly TRBD1 (5 bases). The germline CDR1 and CDR2 sequences are MNHEY and SVGAGI. The CDR3 has 15 residues. V was clipped by 0 bases and J by 7 bases, with 15 bases between them. As DNA, the CDR3 is TGTGCCAGCAGTTACTCGTTCAGGGAAGGAATTGGCTACACCTTC. Its translation: CASSYSFREGIGYTF.

This clone was counted between two and nine times. The chain links TRBV30 to TRBJ2-2; TRBD2 matches at 13 bases. Trimming at V came to 7 bases and at J to 6 bases, leaving 14 bases not matched to a gene. CDR1 GTSNPN and CDR2 SVGIG come from the germline V gene (reference sequence). The CDR3 totals 17 residues. The CDR3 sequence: CASPREGLAGLSGELFF. The CDR3 nucleotides read TGTGCCTCACCTAGAGAGGGACTAGCGGGATTATCCGGGGAGCTGTTTTTT.

CDR3 amino acids: CASSYGTSGSTDTQYF. In nucleotides, the CDR3 is TGTGCCAGCAGTTACGGGACTAGCGGGAGCACAGATACGCAGTATTTT. The chain has TRBV6-2 or TRBV6-3 and TRBJ2-3, with 12 nucleotides matching TRBD2. CDR1 MNHEY and CDR2 SVGEGT come from the germline V gene. J gave up 0 bases and V 2 bases, and 0 bases lay outside the gene matches. The CDR3 runs to 16 residues.

The chain has TRBV19 and TRBJ1-2, with TRBD1 matching 10 bases. V shed 4 bases and J 5 bases; nucleotides not matched to a gene: 1. The CDR3 is made up of 13 amino acids. CDR1 is LNHDA, CDR2 SQIVND, per germline (reference sequence). The CDR3 region is CASSRGQGYGYTF. CDR3 nucleotides: TGTGCCAGTAGTAGGGGACAGGGGTATGGCTACACCTTC.

This chain connects TRBV27 to TRBJ2-3; D may be TRBD2 (6 bases). The CDR3 has 17 residues. Trimming removed 0 bases from V and 1 base from J, with 14 bases in between. Germline assignment: CDR1 MNHEY and CDR2 SMNVEV (reference sequence). The DNA of the CDR3 is TGTGCCAGCAGTTTATCGGGGTGGAGGGGAGGCACAGATACGCAGTATTTT. It specifies CASSLSGWRGGTDTQYF.

The V gene is TRBV28, the J gene TRBJ1-4; 8 bases match TRBD1. In germline, CDR1 is MDHEN, CDR2 SYDVKM. CDR3 length equals 13 residues. V shed 7 bases, J shed 7 bases, and the junction held 5 bases outside the gene matches. CDR3: CASTGGAGEKLFF. CDR3 nucleotides: TGTGCCAGCACAGGGGGCGCGGGTGAAAAACTGTTTTTT.

The chain employs TRBV5-8 and TRBJ2-7; no firm D call. The CDR3 spans 13 residues. Deletions cut 1 base from V and 6 bases from J, with 11 bases between. The germline V gene encodes CDR1 SGHTS and CDR2 YDEGEE. CDR3 sequence: CASSLPPQVEQYF. For the CDR3, the DNA is TGTGCCAGCAGCTTGCCGCCCCAGGTCGAGCAGTACTTC.

The V and J genes are TRBV11-1 and TRBJ2-7; 11 bases fit TRBD2. Germline trimming cut 5 bases from V and 2 bases from J; bases unmatched to any gene: 8. CDR1 and CDR2 from the germline V gene are SGHAT and FQDESV (reference sequence). This CDR3 is 16 amino acids long. CDR3 residues: CASSPSLAGGAYEQYF. As DNA, the CDR3 is TGTGCCAGCAGCCCCTCGCTAGCGGGAGGTGCCTACGAGCAGTACTTC. Full variable domain (rest looked up from reference TRBV11-1 and TRBJ2-7): EAEVAQSPRYKITEKSQAVAFWCDPISGHATLYWYRQILGQGPELLVQFQDESVVDDSQLPKDRFSAERLKGVDSTLKIQPAELGDSAMYLCASSPSLAGGAYEQYFGPGTRLTVT.

This chain uses TRBV28 with TRBJ1-5; 9 nucleotides align to TRBD1. The trim removed 5 bases at V and 3 bases at J, leaving 8 bases unmatched. The CDR3 sequence is 16 residues long. Germline V lookup: CDR1 MDHEN, CDR2 SYDVKM. The CDR3 loop reads CASSRTGDPFNQPQHF. The CDR3 region has the DNA TGTGCCAGCAGTCGGACAGGGGACCCGTTCAATCAGCCCCAGCATTTT. The full variable domain, in which reference TRBV28 and TRBJ1-5 provide the parts outside the CDR3, is DVKVTQSSRYLVKRTGEKVFLECVQDMDHENMFWYRQDPGLGLRLIYFSYDVKMKEKGDIPEGYSVSREKKERFSLILESASTNQTSMYLCASSRTGDPFNQPQHFGDGTRLSIL.

The table lists this clone with a few counts. This chain uses TRBV30 with TRBJ2-2, with 9 bases lining up with TRBD1. Germline CDR1 and CDR2: GTSNPN and SVGIG (reference sequence). The CDR3 runs to 13 residues. V gave up 1 base and J gave up 6 bases; unmatched junction bases: 0. The CDR3 spells CAWSGTGAGELFF. DNA of the CDR3: TGTGCCTGGAGTGGGACAGGGGCCGGGGAGCTGTTTTTT.

For this clone: The sample holds other DNA sequences that translate to the same CDR3. This chain connects TRBV2 to TRBJ2-1; 9 bases line up with TRBD1. Germline CDR1 SNHLY, CDR2 FYNNEI. This CDR3 has 14 amino acids. The V gene end was trimmed by 4 bases and the J gene end by 4 bases; junction bases not matched to a gene: 2. The CDR3 DNA reads TGTGCCAGCAGTGGGGGACAGGGTTACAATGAGCAGTTCTTC. Translated: CASSGGQGYNEQFF.

In DNA form, the CDR3 reads TGTGCCAGCAGCCCTTTCGGGAGCGGAGTCCAAGAGACCCAGTACTTC. Residues: CASSPFGSGVQETQYF. The rearrangement uses TRBV7-2 and TRBJ2-5, with a weak D call TRBD2 (6 bases). The CDR3 covers 16 residues. Between the trimmed V and J ends, which lost 5 bases and 1 base, there was a span of 17 bases. Germline loops: CDR1 SGHTA, CDR2 FQGNSA.

The gene calls are TRBV27 and TRBJ1-5; 12 bases are shared with TRBD1. Per the germline V gene, CDR1 is MNHEY and CDR2 is SMNVEV (reference sequence). The CDR3 has 17 amino acids. Trimming removed 6 bases from V and 0 bases from J; junction bases left unmatched: 6. CDR3 DNA sequence: TGTGCCAGCAGCCCCGGGACAGGGGGCTATAGCAATCAGCCCCAGCATTTT. Translation gives CASSPGTGGYSNQPQHF.

As regards this clone: Other nucleotide sequences in the sample specify the same CDR3. V is TRBV7-2 and J is TRBJ1-2; TRBD1 is a possible D gene (5 bases). The germline V gene has CDR1 SGHTA and CDR2 FQGNSA. The CDR3 length is 13 residues. V lost 5 bases and J lost 2, with 9 bases in between. This CDR3 reads CASSPRQNYGYTF. The CDR3 DNA reads TGTGCCAGCAGCCCCCGACAGAACTATGGCTACACCTTC.

This clone was detected only once. The V call is TRBV3-1 (or the pseudogene TRBV3-2), the J call TRBJ2-1; tentatively, D is TRBD1 (6 bases). Trimming cost V 6 bases and J 6 bases, with 12 bases left between them. CDR3 size: 13 residues. Germline CDR1 LGHDT, CDR2 YNNKEL (reference sequence). For the CDR3, the DNA is TGTGCCAGCAGACTGCAGGGGATCAATGAGCAGTTCTTC. It translates to CASRLQGINEQFF.

CDR3 amino acids: CASSLLTAWDTQYF. The CDR3 nucleotides read TGTGCCAGCAGCTTACTAACTGCTTGGGATACGCAGTATTTT. The chain has TRBV7-9 and TRBJ2-3, with no clear D. CDR1 SEHNR and CDR2 FQNEAQ come from the germline V gene (reference sequence). The CDR3 is 14 residues long. V was pared by 2 bases and J by 6 bases, with 12 bases between.

This clone has only one observation. The chain is built from TRBV27 and TRBJ2-1; maybe TRBD2 (5 bases). This CDR3 is built from 13 residues. The germline V gene encodes CDR1 MNHEY and CDR2 SMNVEV (reference sequence). Trimming removed 6 bases from V and 5 bases from J, with 11 bases in between. This CDR3 is CASSPGIHNEQFF. The CDR3 DNA follows: TGTGCCAGCAGCCCCGGGATCCACAATGAGCAGTTCTTC.

This sequence joins TRBV11-2 and TRBJ1-1; no definite D call. Trimming shortened V by 5 bases and J by 2 bases, and 15 bases separated the two germline ends. The germline V gene encodes CDR1 SGHAT and CDR2 FQNNGV. The CDR3 has 15 residues. The CDR3, as DNA: TGTGCCAGCAGCCAGAACCGGGTTAGCAACACTGAAGCTTTCTTT. It codes for CASSQNRVSNTEAFF.

This rearrangement joins TRBV6-5 to TRBJ1-1, with D possibly matching TRBD1 (6 bases). CDR3 length: 15 amino acids. Germline V lookup: CDR1 MNHEY, CDR2 SVGAGI. Between the trimmed V and J ends, which lost 6 bases and 4 bases, there was a span of 18 bases. CDR3 coding DNA: TGTGCCAGCAGAGGACTACGGGGGGGCGGCACTGAAGCTTTCTTT. It specifies CASRGLRGGGTEAFF.

The genes are TRBV9 and TRBJ2-7; maybe TRBD1 (5 bases). The V gene lost 0 bases and the J gene lost 1 base, with 8 bases spanning the gap. The CDR3 extends over 14 amino acids. CDR1 is SGDLS, CDR2 YYNGEE, per germline. The CDR3, as DNA: TGTGCCAGCAGCGTAGGTCCAGGGTCCTACGAGCAGTACTTC. This translates into CASSVGPGSYEQYF.

This clone was seen a single time. This chain joins TRBV15 and TRBJ1-5; D possibly corresponds to TRBD1 (6 bases). The germline V and J ends were trimmed by 0 bases and 3 bases, with 18 bases remaining between them. This CDR3 region has 18 residues. CDR1 LNHNV and CDR2 YYDKDF come from the germline V gene (reference sequence). CDR3 nucleotides: TGTGCCACCAGCAGAGATGGCCAGGGGCTTGGAAACAATCAGCCCCAGCATTTT. Translating gives CATSRDGQGLGNNQPQHF.

DNA of the CDR3: TGTGCCATCAGTCCCCGGGGACATTCGAACACTGAAGCTTTCTTT. Protein product: CAISPRGHSNTEAFF. The gene calls are TRBV10-3 and TRBJ1-1, with TRBD1 as a possible D gene (6 bases). This CDR3 comprises 15 residues. Trimming cost V 5 bases and J 1 base, with 14 bases left between them. CDR1 is ENHRY and CDR2 is SYGVKD in the germline V gene.